The present entry profiles one T cell receptor beta chain with its context. The record originates from a study of blood T cell repertoires in COVID-19. Study-level information: Acute and convalescent COVID-19 samples came from the United States, Italy and Spain. PBMCs, B-cell-depleted T cells, or T cells were the source of the cDNA or gDNA that made up the material.

CDR3 length: 15 amino acids. V lost 3 bases and J lost 1, with 11 bases in between. Per the germline V gene, CDR1 is KGHDR and CDR2 is SFDVKD. The assay was immunoSEQ multiplex PCR, and TCRdb's table has in-frame clones only and misses some. In the table there are fewer than 300,000 clones, 70% to 90% of which are singletons. The chain couples TRBV24-1 to TRBJ1-1; D is possibly TRBD1 (6 bases). This TCR was sampled from a woman aged 40 to 49 who had recovered from COVID-19. Sequencing used peripheral blood. DNA for the CDR3: TGTGCCACCAGTGATCCCCGGACAGCGAACACTGAAGCTTTCTTT. Its protein is CATSDPRTANTEAFF.